The next 16 T cell receptor beta chains were all read from a single sample in a study of beta chain features in type 1 diabetes. TCRB transcripts that were expressed got sequenced, as all of the isolated RNA had been reverse transcribed. The data were produced by immunoSEQ multiplex PCR, yet TCRdb's version contains in-frame clones alone and is incomplete. This sample has hundreds of thousands of clones, with roughly 15% found just once. Sequencing input: naive CD4+ T cells from blood. Receptors originate from a man aged 18 to 29 in good health.

This chain connects TRBV30 to TRBJ2-1; 7 nucleotides align to TRBD2. This CDR3 region has 12 residues. V trimming: 4 bases; J trimming: 7 bases; junction bases outside the gene matches: 4. Germline V gene lookup returns CDR1 GTSNPN and CDR2 SVGIG (reference sequence). The DNA for the CDR3 is TGTGCCTGGACCCCCGGGGGGAATGAGCAGTTCTTC. This gives the protein CAWTPGGNEQFF.

The CDR3 coding sequence is TGTGCCAGCAGCCTAAGGGGGTCTAGTGGCAATGAGCAGTTCTTC. Amino acids: CASSLRGSSGNEQFF. The chain links TRBV7-3 to TRBJ2-1; D possibly corresponds to TRBD1 (6 bases). Germline loops: CDR1 SGHTA, CDR2 FQGTGA. V lost 5 bases to trimming and J lost 6 bases, with 17 bases between them. The CDR3 sequence is 15 residues long.

This clone has a handful of counts. At the DNA level, this CDR3 is encoded by other sequences in the same sample as well. The gene calls are TRBV7-2 and TRBJ2-3, with D possibly TRBD1 on 5 matching bases. CDR3 size: 15 residues. The germline CDR1 and CDR2 sequences are SGHTA and FQGNSA. V was clipped by 1 base and J by 4 bases, with 12 bases between them. The CDR3 region is CASSLVGQGSDTQYF. The CDR3 nucleotides read TGTGCCAGCAGCTTAGTGGGGCAGGGCTCAGATACGCAGTATTTT.

This clone was counted between two and nine times. The rearrangement uses TRBV4-1 and TRBJ2-1; TRBD2 agrees at 16 bases. Trimming took 1 base from V and 8 from J; bases not matched to a gene: 5. From germline, CDR1 is MGHRA and CDR2 YSYEKL. The CDR3 has 17 amino acids. DNA of the CDR3: TGCGCCAGCAGCCAAGGGTGGGGACTAGCGGGAGGGCATGAGCAGTTCTTC. Its protein product is CASSQGWGLAGGHEQFF.

This chain uses TRBV19 with TRBJ2-1; 9 nucleotides match TRBD2. V dropped 0 bases and J dropped 0; count of bases not matched to a gene: 3. The CDR3 is 17 amino acids. CDR1 LNHDA and CDR2 SQIVND come from the germline V gene (reference sequence). This chain's CDR3 is CASSIEGLASSYNEQFF. CDR3 nucleotide sequence: TGTGCCAGTAGTATAGAGGGACTAGCTAGCTCCTACAATGAGCAGTTCTTC.

This rearrangement joins TRBV4-3 to TRBJ1-3; D may be TRBD1 (6 bases). The CDR3 has 17 residues. Between the trimmed V and J ends, which lost 2 bases and 0 bases, there was a span of 14 bases. Germline lookup yields CDR1 LGHNA and CDR2 YSLEER. CDR3 bases: TGCGCCAGCAGCCAATCGGGACAACCGAGCTCTGGAAACACCATATATTTT. Translating it yields CASSQSGQPSSGNTIYF.

The chain joins TRBV5-1 to TRBJ1-4; D remains unclear. V gave up 0 bases and J gave up 8 bases, with 11 bases separating them. CDR3 length equals 14 residues. Germline lookup yields CDR1 SGHRS and CDR2 YFSETQ. CDR3 in DNA: TGCGCCAGCAGCTTGGGAGGAAGCAACGAAAAACTGTTTTTT. Protein product: CASSLGGSNEKLFF.

This clone has more than one count but fewer than ten. The genes are TRBV29-1 and TRBJ2-3; D is possibly TRBD1 or TRBD2 (5 bases each). The CDR3 is 13 amino acids. Germline lookup yields CDR1 SQVTM and CDR2 ANQGSEA. V gave up 6 bases and J gave up 2 bases, with 12 bases separating them. The DNA of the CDR3 is TGCAGCGTCGTGGGACGGATCACAGATACGCAGTATTTT. Its protein product is CSVVGRITDTQYF.

The chain carries TRBV7-9 and TRBJ2-7; 9 nucleotides align to TRBD2. This CDR3 contains 19 residues. The ends lost 3 bases at V and 4 bases at J; junction bases unmatched: 19. Germline V gene sequence: CDR1 SEHNR, CDR2 FQNEAQ (reference sequence). In nucleotides, the CDR3 is TGTGCCAGCAGCTTTGGGCTAGCGGGACGATCTTCATATTCATACGAGCAGTACTTC. It specifies CASSFGLAGRSSYSYEQYF.

The chain links TRBV28 to TRBJ2-7; maybe TRBD1 (6 bases). The CDR3 extends over 12 amino acids. Per germline, CDR1 MDHEN and CDR2 SYDVKM. The V gene lost 5 bases and the J gene lost 4 bases, with 9 bases spanning the gap. CDR3 protein: CASSPGQYEQYF. The CDR3 DNA follows: TGTGCCAGCAGTCCCGGACAGTACGAGCAGTACTTC.

This clone appeared a few times. V gene TRBV23-1 combines with J gene TRBJ2-7; 11 positions match TRBD1. TRBV23-1 is identified as an open reading frame with a role that is uncertain. V lost 5 bases to trimming and J lost 0 bases; unmatched junction nucleotides: 12. This CDR3 spans 18 amino acids. The CDR3 coding sequence is TGCGCCAGCAGTTCAACCGGGACAGGGGGACCGAGCTCCTACGAGCAGTACTTC. This encodes CASSSTGTGGPSSYEQYF.

This clone was counted many times. V gene TRBV27 combines with J gene TRBJ1-6; TRBD1 is a possible D gene (5 bases). V lost 5 bases, J lost 9 bases, and 17 bases lay in between. CDR1 is MNHEY, CDR2 SMNVEV, per germline (reference sequence). The CDR3 covers 15 residues. For the CDR3, the DNA is TGTGCCAGCAGTGTGGAGGGGCTGCCGCGTTCACCCCTCCACTTT. This encodes CASSVEGLPRSPLHF.

The chain combines TRBV6-6 with TRBJ2-7, with 7 bases fitting TRBD2. Germline V gives CDR1 MNHNY, CDR2 SVGAGI (reference sequence). The junction had 12 bases not matched to a gene; V was cut back by 7 bases and J by 3 bases. The CDR3 spans 15 residues. CDR3 sequence (DNA): TGTGCCAGCACCAAGCGGGGATCCTTCCTCTACGAGCAGTACTTC. This sequence encodes CASTKRGSFLYEQYF.

This clone was recorded a few times. This rearrangement joins TRBV18 to TRBJ2-2, with D maybe TRBD2 (6 bases). Germline V CDR1 and CDR2: KGHSH, LQKENI. V was cut by 1 base and J by 3 bases, with 15 bases left in between. This CDR3 spans 17 amino acids. In nucleotides, the CDR3 is TGTGCCAGCTCACCACGAGGAGGGGCGCCGGACACCGGGGAGCTGTTTTTT. This encodes CASSPRGGAPDTGELFF.

The chain joins TRBV11-2 to TRBJ1-2; TRBD1 matches at 9 bases. V lost 4 bases to trimming and J lost 5 bases; unmatched junction nucleotides: 8. The CDR3 runs to 15 residues. Germline-derived CDR1 and CDR2 are SGHAT and FQNNGV. The CDR3 loop reads CASSSHPGQGYGYTF. The DNA of the CDR3 is TGTGCCAGCAGCTCGCATCCCGGACAGGGGTATGGCTACACCTTC.

This clone was seen more than once but under ten times. The V and J genes are TRBV9 and TRBJ2-4, with D uncertain. The CDR3 loop spans 14 amino acids. The germline gives CDR1 SGDLS, CDR2 YYNGEE. Trimming removed 0 bases from V and 9 bases from J, with 13 bases in between. This CDR3 reads CASSVGMADGIQYF. The CDR3 coding sequence is TGTGCCAGCAGCGTAGGGATGGCTGACGGCATTCAGTACTTC.